Each of the 23 T cell receptor beta chains below was sequenced from the same sample in a study of blood T cell repertoires in COVID-19. Repertoires were generated with immunoSEQ multiplex PCR, while TCRdb's copy carries only in-frame clones and drops some. This sample has around 300,000 clones; around 88% occur once, and the top ten carry 6% to 6.5%. Material for sequencing was PBMCs or T cells enriched from blood (not recorded which). These receptors all stem from a woman aged 40 to 49 who had recovered from COVID-19.

The chain employs TRBV28 and TRBJ1-3; TRBD1 matches at 7 bases. From germline, CDR1 is MDHEN and CDR2 SYDVKM. The J segment lost 5 bases and the V segment lost 5 bases, leaving 6 bases of the junction unmatched. This CDR3 has 14 residues. CDR3 region: CASSEQGKRNTIYF. As DNA, the CDR3 is TGTGCCAGCAGTGAACAGGGGAAACGAAACACCATATATTTT.

The rearrangement links TRBV27 to TRBJ2-5; 9 bases line up with TRBD2. This CDR3 spans 13 amino acids. J lost 5 bases, V lost 5 bases, and 3 bases had no gene match. The germline CDR1 and CDR2 sequences are MNHEY and SMNVEV (reference sequence). The DNA for the CDR3 is TGTGCCAGCAGTCTTGGACTAGCGGAGACCCAGTACTTC. It is translated as CASSLGLAETQYF.

This rearrangement joins TRBV28 to TRBJ1-4, with 7 bases that match TRBD1. Trimming removed 6 bases from V and 7 bases from J; junction bases left unmatched: 14. The germline V gene has CDR1 MDHEN and CDR2 SYDVKM. The CDR3 consists of 16 residues. In DNA, the CDR3 is TGTGCCAGCAGGAGAGACAGGGCCGGAGGTGGTGAAAAACTGTTTTTT. Translation: CASRRDRAGGGEKLFF.

The chain employs TRBV6-2 or TRBV6-3 and TRBJ2-7; D remains ambiguous. The germline V gene encodes CDR1 MNHEY and CDR2 SVGEGT. The CDR3 sequence is 16 residues long. Between the trimmed V and J ends, which lost 2 bases and 0 bases, there was a span of 14 bases. The DNA for the CDR3 is TGTGCCAGCAGTTACCCCTCACAGACGAGCTCCTACGAGCAGTACTTC. Protein product: CASSYPSQTSSYEQYF.

This chain links TRBV19 with TRBJ1-1, with TRBD1 identical over 7 bases. CDR3 length: 13 residues. The germline gives CDR1 LNHDA, CDR2 SQIVND (reference sequence). V trimming: 9 bases; J trimming: 2 bases; junction bases outside the gene matches: 6. Written as DNA, the CDR3 is TGTGCCAGCCGGGACAGATATAACACTGAAGCTTTCTTT. It encodes CASRDRYNTEAFF.

V and J are TRBV7-9 and TRBJ2-1, with 7 bases that match TRBD1. J lost 2 bases, V lost 5 bases, and 3 bases had no gene match. The CDR3 extends over 14 amino acids. Looked up from germline, CDR1 is SEHNR and CDR2 is FQNEAQ (reference sequence). The CDR3 region has the DNA TGTGCCAGCAGCCACGGGACAGCCTACAATGAGCAGTTCTTC. Encoded protein: CASSHGTAYNEQFF.

The chain uses TRBV19 and TRBJ1-1, with D uncertain. Germline CDR1 reads LNHDA; CDR2 reads SQIVND (reference sequence). The ends were cut back, 3 bases at V and 3 bases at J, with 5 bases in the middle. This CDR3 comprises 12 residues. CDR3 sequence (DNA): TGTGCCAGTAGTATCGGGTACACTGAAGCTTTCTTT. This codes for CASSIGYTEAFF.

The V call is TRBV29-1, the J call TRBJ2-5; TRBD2 matches 10 bases. Per the germline V gene, CDR1 is SQVTM and CDR2 is ANQGSEA. With 5 bases clipped from V and 9 bases from J, the junction kept 9 bases outside the gene matches. CDR3 length: 13 amino acids. The CDR3 bases are TGCAGCGTTCTAGCGGGAGTGATCTCCGCCCAGTACTTC. This codes for CSVLAGVISAQYF.

The CDR3 reads CASLQGMNTEAFF. The CDR3 coding sequence is TGTGCCAGCCTGCAGGGCATGAACACTGAAGCTTTCTTT. This chain uses TRBV7-9 with TRBJ1-1; tentative D call: TRBD1 (5 bases). The CDR3 runs to 13 residues. The V gene's germline CDR1 is SEHNR and CDR2 FQNEAQ (reference sequence). Trimming pared 8 bases from V and 0 bases from J, leaving 10 bases between.

This rearrangement joins TRBV7-8 to TRBJ2-5, with TRBD1 matching over 11 bases. The V gene end was trimmed by 1 base and the J gene end by 5 bases; junction bases not matched to a gene: 6. This CDR3 comprises 16 residues. The germline CDR1 and CDR2 sequences are SGHVS and FQNEAQ. The CDR3 DNA sequence: TGTGCCAGCAGCTTAGGGCGGGGACAGGGGGTGGAGACCCAGTACTTC. It encodes CASSLGRGQGVETQYF.

The chain has TRBV6-2 or TRBV6-3 and TRBJ2-7; possibly TRBD1 for D (7 bases). The CDR3 is made up of 15 amino acids. Germline V gives CDR1 MNHEY, CDR2 SVGEGT. Trimming removed 5 bases at V and 0 bases at J, with 14 bases between. CDR3 amino acids: CASSQPGGSSYEQYF. In DNA, the CDR3 is TGTGCCAGCAGTCAACCAGGGGGGAGCTCCTACGAGCAGTACTTC.

The chain is built from TRBV18 and TRBJ2-7; 10 bases agree with TRBD1. This CDR3 contains 15 residues. V dropped 8 bases and J dropped 3; count of bases not matched to a gene: 10. Germline V gene data show CDR1 as KGHSH and CDR2 as LQKENI. CDR3 protein: CASAHPGTGDYEQYF. Written as DNA, the CDR3 is TGTGCCAGCGCTCATCCCGGGACAGGGGACTACGAGCAGTACTTC. The full variable domain, completed using reference TRBV18 and TRBJ2-7, is NAGVMQNPRHLVRRRGQEARLRCSPMKGHSHVYWYRQLPEEGLKFMVYLQKENIIDESGMPKERFSAEFPKEGPSILRIQQVVRGDSAAYFCASAHPGTGDYEQYFGPGTRLTVT.

The gene calls are TRBV18 and TRBJ2-1; 12 bases fit TRBD2. With V trimmed by 3 bases and J by 6 bases, 9 bases remained unmatched. This CDR3 is built from 17 residues. Germline CDR1 and CDR2: KGHSH and LQKENI. In nucleotides, the CDR3 is TGTGCCAGCTCACCTATGACTAGCGGGAGTTCCCCCAATGAGCAGTTCTTC. Protein: CASSPMTSGSSPNEQFF.

This clone was seen a handful of times. J is TRBJ2-2 and V is TRBV14; D is unclear. This CDR3 is 17 amino acids long. With 0 bases removed from V and 3 bases from J, the gap between germline ends came to 14 bases. Germline V gives CDR1 SGHDN, CDR2 FVKESK. The CDR3 DNA reads TGTGCCAGCAGCCAAGATATTGGGCTGTGGGACACCGGGGAGCTGTTTTTT. This gives the protein CASSQDIGLWDTGELFF.

This chain uses TRBV27 with TRBJ2-7, with 10 bases fitting TRBD2. Germline V gives CDR1 MNHEY, CDR2 SMNVEV (reference sequence). This CDR3 contains 15 residues. Unmatched junction bases numbered 10, after V lost 5 bases and J lost 6 bases. The CDR3, as DNA: TGTGCCAGCAGTCCCCTAGCGGGAGCGAGTTCCGAGCAGTACTTC. Translation gives CASSPLAGASSEQYF.

This clone showed up just once. This sample also contains other DNA sequences that code for the same CDR3. The gene calls are TRBV19 and TRBJ1-5; D may be TRBD1 (6 bases). Trimming removed 0 bases from V and 2 bases from J, with 8 bases in between. Per the germline V gene, CDR1 is LNHDA and CDR2 is SQIVND (reference sequence). The CDR3 has 15 residues. This chain's CDR3 is CASSIDRGGNQPQHF. CDR3 sequence (DNA): TGTGCCAGTAGTATAGACAGGGGAGGCAATCAGCCCCAGCATTTT.

The J gene is TRBJ2-3, the V gene TRBV25-1, with 11 bases aligning to TRBD2. The V gene end was trimmed by 4 bases and the J gene end by 3 bases; junction bases not matched to a gene: 3. The CDR3 extends over 15 amino acids. Germline assignment: CDR1 MGHDK and CDR2 SYGVNS. CDR3 DNA: TGTGCCAGCAGTGCACTAGCGGGAGTGACAGATACGCAGTATTTT. It specifies CASSALAGVTDTQYF.

The V gene is TRBV6-6, the J gene TRBJ2-7, with D possibly being TRBD1 (6 bases). The CDR3 is 11 amino acids. Trimming took off 6 bases at V and 7 bases at J, with 10 bases between the two ends. Looked up from germline, CDR1 is MNHNY and CDR2 is SVGAGI (reference sequence). CDR3 in amino acids: CASRIQGEQYF. CDR3 coding DNA: TGTGCCAGCAGAATACAGGGAGAGCAGTACTTC.

This rearrangement joins TRBV3-1 (or the pseudogene TRBV3-2) to TRBJ2-7; TRBD2 matches at 10 bases. This CDR3 comprises 16 residues. CDR1 and CDR2 (germline): LGHDT, YNNKEL (reference sequence). J gave up 3 bases and V 5 bases, and 10 bases lay outside the gene matches. This CDR3 is CASSSLTSGTFYEQYF. The CDR3 region has the DNA TGTGCCAGCAGCTCCCTAACTAGCGGGACCTTCTACGAGCAGTACTTC.

V is TRBV5-1 and J is TRBJ2-7, with a weak D call TRBD1 (5 bases). V lost 1 base, J lost 7 bases, and 18 bases lay in between. The CDR3 contains 15 residues. Per germline, CDR1 SGHRS and CDR2 YFSETQ. The CDR3 sequence is CASSLTTDLGQEQYF. The DNA of the CDR3 is TGCGCCAGCAGCTTGACGACAGATCTCGGGCAAGAGCAGTACTTC.

The chain uses TRBV7-9 and TRBJ1-2, with 7 bases identical to TRBD1. CDR1 and CDR2 from the germline V gene are SEHNR and FQNEAQ (reference sequence). V shed 2 bases, J shed 7 bases, and the junction held 10 bases outside the gene matches. The CDR3 runs 15 residues. CDR3 nucleotides: TGTGCCAGCAGCTTAACCGAGACAGGGTTCGGTGGCTACACCTTC. This gives the protein CASSLTETGFGGYTF.

This rearrangement joins TRBV4-3 to TRBJ2-7; D perhaps matches TRBD1 (6 bases). V was cut by 0 bases and J by 3 bases, with 15 bases left in between. Germline lookup yields CDR1 LGHNA and CDR2 YSLEER. The CDR3 consists of 16 residues. CDR3 loop: CASSQELNRANYEQYF. CDR3 in DNA: TGCGCCAGCAGCCAAGAATTGAACAGGGCCAACTACGAGCAGTACTTC.

The rearrangement uses TRBV6-5 and TRBJ2-6; maybe TRBD2 (5 bases). The CDR3 covers 15 residues. Germline lookup yields CDR1 MNHEY and CDR2 SVGAGI. The V gene lost 1 base and the J gene lost 5 bases, with 9 bases spanning the gap. CDR3: CASSYLEARANVLTF. In DNA form, the CDR3 reads TGTGCCAGCAGTTACTTGGAGGCCAGGGCCAACGTCCTGACTTTC.